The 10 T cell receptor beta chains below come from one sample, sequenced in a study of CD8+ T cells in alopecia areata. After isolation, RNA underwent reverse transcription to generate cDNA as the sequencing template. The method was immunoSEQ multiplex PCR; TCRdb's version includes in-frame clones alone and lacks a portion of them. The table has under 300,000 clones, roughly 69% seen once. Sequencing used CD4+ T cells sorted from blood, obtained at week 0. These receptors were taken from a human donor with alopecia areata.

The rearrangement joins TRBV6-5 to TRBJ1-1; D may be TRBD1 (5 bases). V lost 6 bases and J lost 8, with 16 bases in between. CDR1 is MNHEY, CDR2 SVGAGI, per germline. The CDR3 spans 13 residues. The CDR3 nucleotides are TGTGCCAGCAGCCTAATTGGGACGGTCGAAGCTTTCTTT. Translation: CASSLIGTVEAFF.

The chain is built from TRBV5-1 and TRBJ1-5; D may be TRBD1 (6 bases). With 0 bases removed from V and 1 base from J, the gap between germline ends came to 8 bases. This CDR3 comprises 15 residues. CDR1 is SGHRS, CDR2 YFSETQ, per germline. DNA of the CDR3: TGCGCCAGCAGCTTGGGGACAGAGAGCAATCAGCCCCAGCATTTT. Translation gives CASSLGTESNQPQHF.

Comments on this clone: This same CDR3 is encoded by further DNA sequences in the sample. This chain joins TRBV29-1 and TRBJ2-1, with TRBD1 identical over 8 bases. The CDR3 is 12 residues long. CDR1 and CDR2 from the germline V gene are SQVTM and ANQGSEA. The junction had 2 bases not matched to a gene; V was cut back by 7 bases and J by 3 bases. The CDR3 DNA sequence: TGCAGCGGAGACAGGGGCTACAATGAGCAGTTCTTC. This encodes CSGDRGYNEQFF.

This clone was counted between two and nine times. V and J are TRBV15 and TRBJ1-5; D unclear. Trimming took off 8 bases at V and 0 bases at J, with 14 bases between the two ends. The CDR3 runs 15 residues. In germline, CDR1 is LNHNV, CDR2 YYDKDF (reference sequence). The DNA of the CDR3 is TGTGCCACCTCCCAGTTGGATTATAGCAATCAGCCCCAGCATTTT. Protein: CATSQLDYSNQPQHF.

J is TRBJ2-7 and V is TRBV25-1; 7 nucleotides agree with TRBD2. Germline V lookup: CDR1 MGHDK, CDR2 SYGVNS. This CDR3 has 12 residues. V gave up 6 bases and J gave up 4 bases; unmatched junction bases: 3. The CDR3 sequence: CASRREGYEQYF. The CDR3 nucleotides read TGTGCCAGCAGGAGGGAGGGGTACGAGCAGTACTTC.

In DNA, the CDR3 is TGTGCCAGCAGAAGGGGGCTACAGGATCAAGAGACCCAGTACTTC. Translation gives CASRRGLQDQETQYF. V and J are TRBV6-5 and TRBJ2-5; 7 bases are shared with TRBD1. With V trimmed by 6 bases and J by 2 bases, 9 bases remained unmatched. Germline lookup yields CDR1 MNHEY and CDR2 SVGAGI. The CDR3 runs to 15 residues.

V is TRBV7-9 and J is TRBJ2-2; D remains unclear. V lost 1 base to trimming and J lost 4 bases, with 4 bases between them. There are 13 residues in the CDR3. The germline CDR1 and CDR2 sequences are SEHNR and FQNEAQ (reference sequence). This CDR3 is CASSLGGTGELFF. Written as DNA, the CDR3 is TGTGCCAGCAGCTTAGGGGGCACCGGGGAGCTGTTTTTT.

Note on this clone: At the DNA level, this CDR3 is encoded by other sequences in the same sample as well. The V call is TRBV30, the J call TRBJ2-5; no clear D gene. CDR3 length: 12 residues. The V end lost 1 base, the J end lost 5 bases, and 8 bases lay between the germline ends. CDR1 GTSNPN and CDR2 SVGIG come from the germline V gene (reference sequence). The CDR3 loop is CAWSGGPETQYF. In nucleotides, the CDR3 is TGTGCCTGGAGTGGCGGCCCGGAGACCCAGTACTTC.

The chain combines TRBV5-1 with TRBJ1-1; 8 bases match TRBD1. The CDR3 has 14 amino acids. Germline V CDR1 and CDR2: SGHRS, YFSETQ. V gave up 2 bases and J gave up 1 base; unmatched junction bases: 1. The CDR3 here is CASSFGQGNTEAFF. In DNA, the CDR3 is TGCGCCAGCAGCTTCGGACAGGGGAACACTGAAGCTTTCTTT.

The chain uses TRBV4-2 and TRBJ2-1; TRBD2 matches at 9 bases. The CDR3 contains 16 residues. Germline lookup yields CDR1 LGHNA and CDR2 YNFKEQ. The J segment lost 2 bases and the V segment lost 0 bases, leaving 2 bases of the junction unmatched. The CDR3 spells CASSQEPSGAYNEQFF. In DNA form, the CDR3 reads TGTGCCAGCAGCCAAGAGCCTAGCGGGGCCTACAATGAGCAGTTCTTC.